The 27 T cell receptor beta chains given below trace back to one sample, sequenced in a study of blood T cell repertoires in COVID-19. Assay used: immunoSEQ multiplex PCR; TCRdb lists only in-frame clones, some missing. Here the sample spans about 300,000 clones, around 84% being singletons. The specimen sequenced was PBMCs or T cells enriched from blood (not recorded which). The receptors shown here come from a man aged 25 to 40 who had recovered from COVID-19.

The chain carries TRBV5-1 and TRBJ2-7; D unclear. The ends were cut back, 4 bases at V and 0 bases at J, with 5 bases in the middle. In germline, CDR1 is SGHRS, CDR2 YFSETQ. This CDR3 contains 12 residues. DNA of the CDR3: TGCGCCAGCAGCCTGAGCTCCTACGAGCAGTACTTC. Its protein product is CASSLSSYEQYF.

The CDR3 is CATSDRRDTEAFF. The DNA of the CDR3 is TGTGCCACCAGTGACCGGAGGGACACTGAAGCTTTCTTT. The chain carries TRBV24-1 and TRBJ1-1; D is unresolved. Per the germline V gene, CDR1 is KGHDR and CDR2 is SFDVKD. The CDR3 runs to 13 residues. V shed 4 bases and J shed 3 bases, with 8 bases lying between them.

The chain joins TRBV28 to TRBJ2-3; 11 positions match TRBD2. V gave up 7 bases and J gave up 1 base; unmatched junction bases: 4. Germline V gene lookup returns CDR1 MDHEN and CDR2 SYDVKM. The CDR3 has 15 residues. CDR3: CASTPLAGGTDTQYF. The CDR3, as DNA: TGTGCCAGCACCCCACTAGCGGGGGGCACAGATACGCAGTATTTT.

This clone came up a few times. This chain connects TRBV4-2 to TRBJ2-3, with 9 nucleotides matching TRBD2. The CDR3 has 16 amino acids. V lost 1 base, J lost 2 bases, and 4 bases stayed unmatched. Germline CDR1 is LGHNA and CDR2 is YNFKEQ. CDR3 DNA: TGTGCCAGCAGCCAAGGGCGGGGGGGACACACAGATACGCAGTATTTT. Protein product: CASSQGRGGHTDTQYF.

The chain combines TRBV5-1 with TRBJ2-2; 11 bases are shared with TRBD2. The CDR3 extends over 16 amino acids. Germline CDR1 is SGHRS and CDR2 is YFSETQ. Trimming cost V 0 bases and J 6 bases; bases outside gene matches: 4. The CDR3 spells CASSLVAGGLPGELFF. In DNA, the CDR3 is TGCGCCAGCAGCTTGGTAGCGGGAGGGCTCCCCGGGGAGCTGTTTTTT.

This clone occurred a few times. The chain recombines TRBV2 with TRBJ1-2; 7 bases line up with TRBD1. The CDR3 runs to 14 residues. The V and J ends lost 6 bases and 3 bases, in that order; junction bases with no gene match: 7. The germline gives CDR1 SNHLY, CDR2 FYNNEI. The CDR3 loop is CASRATGLDYGYTF. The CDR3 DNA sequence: TGTGCCAGCAGAGCGACAGGGCTCGACTATGGCTACACCTTC.

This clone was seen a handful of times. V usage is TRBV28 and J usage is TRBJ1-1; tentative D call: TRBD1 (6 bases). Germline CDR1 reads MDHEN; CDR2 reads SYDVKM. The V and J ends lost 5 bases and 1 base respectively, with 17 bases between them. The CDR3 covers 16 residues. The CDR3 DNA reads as TGTGCCAGCAGTACCCGGACAGCACAAACGAACACTGAAGCTTTCTTT. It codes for CASSTRTAQTNTEAFF.

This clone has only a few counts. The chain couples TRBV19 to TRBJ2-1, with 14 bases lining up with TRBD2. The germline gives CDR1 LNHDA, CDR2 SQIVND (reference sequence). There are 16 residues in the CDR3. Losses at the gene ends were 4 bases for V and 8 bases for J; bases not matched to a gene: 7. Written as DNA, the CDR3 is TGTGCCAGTAGTACTTCGACTAGCGGGAGGGGGGATGAGCAGTTCTTC. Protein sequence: CASSTSTSGRGDEQFF.

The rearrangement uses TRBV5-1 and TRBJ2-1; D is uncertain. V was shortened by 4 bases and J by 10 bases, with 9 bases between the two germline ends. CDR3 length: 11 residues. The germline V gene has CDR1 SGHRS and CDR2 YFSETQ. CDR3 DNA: TGCGCCAGCAGCATTCGAGTGGAGCAGTTCTTC. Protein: CASSIRVEQFF. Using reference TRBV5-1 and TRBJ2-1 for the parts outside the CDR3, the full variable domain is KAGVTQTPRYLIKTRGQQVTLSCSPISGHRSVSWYQQTPGQGLQFLFEYFSETQRNKGNFPGRFSGRQFSNSRSEMNVSTLELGDSALYLCASSIRVEQFFGPGTRLTVL.

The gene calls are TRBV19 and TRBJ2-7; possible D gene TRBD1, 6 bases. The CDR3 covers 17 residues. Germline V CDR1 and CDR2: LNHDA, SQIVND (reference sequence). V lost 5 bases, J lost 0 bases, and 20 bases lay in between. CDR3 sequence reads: CASSPRTAGRSSYEQYF. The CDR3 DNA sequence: TGTGCCAGTAGTCCCCGGACAGCCGGAAGGTCCTCCTACGAGCAGTACTTC.

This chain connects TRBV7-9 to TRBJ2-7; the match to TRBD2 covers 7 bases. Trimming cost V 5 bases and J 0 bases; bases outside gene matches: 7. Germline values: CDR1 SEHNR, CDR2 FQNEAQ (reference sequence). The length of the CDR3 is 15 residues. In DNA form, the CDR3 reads TGTGCCAGCAGCACCTCTAGCGGCAGCTCCTACGAGCAGTACTTC. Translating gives CASSTSSGSSYEQYF.

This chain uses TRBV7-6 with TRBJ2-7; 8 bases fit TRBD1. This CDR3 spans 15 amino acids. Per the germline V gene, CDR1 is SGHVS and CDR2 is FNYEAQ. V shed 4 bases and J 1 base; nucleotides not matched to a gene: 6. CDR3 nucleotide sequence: TGTGCCAGCAGCTCCCGACAGGGGTCTTCCTACGAGCAGTACTTC. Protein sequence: CASSSRQGSSYEQYF.

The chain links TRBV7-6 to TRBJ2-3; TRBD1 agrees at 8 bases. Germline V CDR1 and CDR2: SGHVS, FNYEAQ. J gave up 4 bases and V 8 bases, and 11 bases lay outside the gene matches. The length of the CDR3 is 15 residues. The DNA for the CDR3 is TGTGCCAGCGCCCTGGGGACAGGCCCCGCAGATACGCAGTATTTT. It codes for CASALGTGPADTQYF.

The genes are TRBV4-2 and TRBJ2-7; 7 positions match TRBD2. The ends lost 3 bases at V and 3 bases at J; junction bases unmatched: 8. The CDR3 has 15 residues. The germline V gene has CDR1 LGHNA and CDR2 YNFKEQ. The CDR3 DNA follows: TGTGCCAGCAGCCAGGCGGGAGTTCAGCGCTACGAGCAGTACTTC. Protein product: CASSQAGVQRYEQYF.

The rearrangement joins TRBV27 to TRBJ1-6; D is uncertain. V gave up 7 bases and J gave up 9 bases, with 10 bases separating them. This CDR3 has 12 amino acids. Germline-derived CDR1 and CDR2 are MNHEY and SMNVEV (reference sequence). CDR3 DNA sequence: TGTGCCAGCAAGTTTACGCGTTCACCCCTCCACTTT. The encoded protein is CASKFTRSPLHF.

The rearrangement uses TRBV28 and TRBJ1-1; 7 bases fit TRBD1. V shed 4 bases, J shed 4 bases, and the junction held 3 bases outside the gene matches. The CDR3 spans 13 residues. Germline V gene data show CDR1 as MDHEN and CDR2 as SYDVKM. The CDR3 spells CASSSGGRTEAFF. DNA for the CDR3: TGTGCCAGCAGTTCAGGGGGTCGCACTGAAGCTTTCTTT.

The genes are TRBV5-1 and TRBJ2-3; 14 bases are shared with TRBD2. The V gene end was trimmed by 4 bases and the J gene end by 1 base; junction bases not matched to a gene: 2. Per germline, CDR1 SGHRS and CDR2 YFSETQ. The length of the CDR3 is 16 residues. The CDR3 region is CASSPTSGGGTDTQYF. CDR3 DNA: TGCGCCAGCAGCCCGACTAGCGGGGGGGGCACAGATACGCAGTATTTT.

The CDR3 DNA sequence: TGTGCCAGCAGCCAGTATGTGGACTATGGCTACACCTTC. Translating gives CASSQYVDYGYTF. The V call is TRBV7-2, the J call TRBJ1-2; D is unresolved. V lost 5 bases and J 3 bases, leaving 10 bases between the germline ends. Per the germline V gene, CDR1 is SGHTA and CDR2 is FQGNSA. This CDR3 contains 13 residues.

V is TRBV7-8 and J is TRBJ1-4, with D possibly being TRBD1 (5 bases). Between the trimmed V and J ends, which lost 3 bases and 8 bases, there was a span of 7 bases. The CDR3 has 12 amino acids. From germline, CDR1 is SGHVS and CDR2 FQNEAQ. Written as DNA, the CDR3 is TGTGCCAGCAGCTTTAACAGGGAAAAACTGTTTTTT. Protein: CASSFNREKLFF.

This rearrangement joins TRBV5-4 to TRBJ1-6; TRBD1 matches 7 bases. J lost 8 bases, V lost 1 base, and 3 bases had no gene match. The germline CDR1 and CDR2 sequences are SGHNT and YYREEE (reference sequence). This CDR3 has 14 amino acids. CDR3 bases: TGTGCCAGCAGCTTGAAAGGACAGGATTCACCCCTCCACTTT. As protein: CASSLKGQDSPLHF.

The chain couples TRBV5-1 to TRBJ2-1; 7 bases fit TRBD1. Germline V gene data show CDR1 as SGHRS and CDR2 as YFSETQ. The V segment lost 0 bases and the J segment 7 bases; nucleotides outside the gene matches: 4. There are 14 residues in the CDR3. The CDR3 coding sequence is TGCGCCAGCAGCTTGGAAGAACAGGGGAATGAGCAGTTCTTC. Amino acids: CASSLEEQGNEQFF.

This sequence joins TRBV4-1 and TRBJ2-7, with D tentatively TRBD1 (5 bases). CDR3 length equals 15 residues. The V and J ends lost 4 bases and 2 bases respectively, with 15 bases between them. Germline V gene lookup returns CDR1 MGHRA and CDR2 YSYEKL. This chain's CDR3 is CASSPSLQGPYEQYF. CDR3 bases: TGCGCCAGCAGCCCAAGTTTGCAGGGCCCCTACGAGCAGTACTTC.

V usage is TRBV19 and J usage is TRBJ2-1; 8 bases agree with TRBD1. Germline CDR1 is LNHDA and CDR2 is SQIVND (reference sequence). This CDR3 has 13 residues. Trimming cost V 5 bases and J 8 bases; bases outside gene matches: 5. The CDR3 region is CASSDRGRDEQFF. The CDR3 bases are TGTGCCAGTAGTGACAGGGGTCGGGATGAGCAGTTCTTC.

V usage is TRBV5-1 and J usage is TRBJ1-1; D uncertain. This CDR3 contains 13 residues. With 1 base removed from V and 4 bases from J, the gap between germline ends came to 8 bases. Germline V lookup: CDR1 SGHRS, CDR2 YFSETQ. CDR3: CASSLLGATEAFF. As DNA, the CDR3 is TGCGCCAGCAGCTTGCTTGGAGCCACTGAAGCTTTCTTT. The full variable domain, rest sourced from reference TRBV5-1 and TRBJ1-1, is KAGVTQTPRYLIKTRGQQVTLSCSPISGHRSVSWYQQTPGQGLQFLFEYFSETQRNKGNFPGRFSGRQFSNSRSEMNVSTLELGDSALYLCASSLLGATEAFFGQGTRLTVV.

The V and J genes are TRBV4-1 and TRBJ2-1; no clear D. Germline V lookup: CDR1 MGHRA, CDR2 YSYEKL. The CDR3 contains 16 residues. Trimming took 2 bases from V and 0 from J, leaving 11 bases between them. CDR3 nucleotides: TGCGCCAGCAGCCAATACCCCGCTAGCTCCTACAATGAGCAGTTCTTC. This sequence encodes CASSQYPASSYNEQFF.

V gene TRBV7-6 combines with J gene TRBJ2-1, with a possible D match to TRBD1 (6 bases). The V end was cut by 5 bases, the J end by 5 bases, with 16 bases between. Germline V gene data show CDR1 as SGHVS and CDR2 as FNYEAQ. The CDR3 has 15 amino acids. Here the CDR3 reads CASSTSTGFNNEQFF. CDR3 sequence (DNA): TGTGCCAGCAGCACGTCGACAGGTTTCAACAATGAGCAGTTCTTC.

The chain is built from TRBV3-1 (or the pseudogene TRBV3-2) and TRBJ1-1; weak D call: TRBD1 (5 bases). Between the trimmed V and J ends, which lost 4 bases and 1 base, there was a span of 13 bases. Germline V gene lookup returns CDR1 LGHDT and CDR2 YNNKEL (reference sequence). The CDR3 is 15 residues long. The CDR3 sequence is CASSPREGANTEAFF. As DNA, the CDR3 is TGTGCCAGCAGCCCCAGAGAAGGGGCGAACACTGAAGCTTTCTTT.